The rows below give T cell receptor beta chains drawn from one sample of a study of T-cell memory formation after mild COVID-19. MiXCR, applied by TCRdb to the 5' RACE reads, yields one record per CDR3 protein. The sample shows around 250,000 distinct CDR3 sequences, about a sixth of them seen only once. Sequenced material: PBMCs or a T cell subset sorted from them (not recorded which). The source is a man between 18 and 29 years old who had mild COVID-19 (a few samples of this study predate the infection). Cell type and time point are not known. CDR3s include the opening cysteine and the closing phenylalanine or tryptophan. Each record gives: J gene, D gene, clone size, V gene, CDR3 protein, CDR3 DNA. D genes are given only for firm matches. The size of a clone is reported for some rows only, either as once, few or many, or as a class for expanded clones.

J: TRBJ2-7
D: NA
size: NA
V: TRBV7-7
CDR3: CASSSQAGAGEQYF
DNA: TGTGCCAGCAGCTCCCAGGCGGGGGCGGGCGAGCAGTACTTC

J: TRBJ1-1
D: NA
size: NA
V: TRBV6-2/TRBV6-3
CDR3: CASSNGAGATEAFF
DNA: TGTGCCAGCAGTAACGGCGCGGGAGCAACTGAAGCTTTCTTT

J: TRBJ1-2
D: TRBD1
size: NA
V: TRBV12-3/TRBV12-4
CDR3: CASSLQGGAYGYTF
DNA: TGTGCCAGCAGTTTACAGGGGGGAGCCTATGGCTACACCTTC

J: TRBJ1-5
D: NA
size: few
V: TRBV6-2/TRBV6-3
CDR3: CASRVTWSNQPQHF
DNA: TGTGCCAGCAGGGTTACGTGGTCAAATCAGCCCCAGCATTTT

J: TRBJ2-3
D: NA
size: NA
V: TRBV6-5
CDR3: CASSHRTTLTDTQYF
DNA: TGTGCCAGCAGCCACCGGACTACGTTAACAGATACGCAGTATTTT

J: TRBJ1-4
D: NA
size: NA
V: TRBV4-1
CDR3: CASSPRWGGEKLFF
DNA: TGCGCCAGCAGCCCCCGTTGGGGGGGTGAAAAACTGTTTTTT

J: TRBJ2-1
D: NA
size: many
V: TRBV5-1
CDR3: CASSPGRSSYNEQFF
DNA: TGCGCCAGCAGCCCGGGCAGAAGCTCCTACAATGAGCAGTTCTTC

J: TRBJ2-1
D: NA
size: few
V: TRBV11-2
CDR3: CASSLGGRNEQFF
DNA: TGTGCCAGCAGCTTAGGGGGCCGTAATGAGCAGTTCTTC

J: TRBJ2-1
D: TRBD2
size: few
V: TRBV4-1
CDR3: CASSQVGGGVLNEQFF
DNA: TGCGCCAGCAGCCAAGTGGGCGGGGGGGTACTGAATGAGCAGTTCTTC

J: TRBJ2-3
D: TRBD2
size: many
V: TRBV12-3/TRBV12-4
CDR3: CASSFNSGGDTQYF
DNA: TGTGCCAGCAGTTTTAATAGCGGGGGAGATACGCAGTATTTT

J: TRBJ1-2
D: NA
size: few
V: TRBV29-1
CDR3: CSVGGQHYGYTF
DNA: TGCAGCGTCGGAGGGCAGCACTATGGCTACACCTTC